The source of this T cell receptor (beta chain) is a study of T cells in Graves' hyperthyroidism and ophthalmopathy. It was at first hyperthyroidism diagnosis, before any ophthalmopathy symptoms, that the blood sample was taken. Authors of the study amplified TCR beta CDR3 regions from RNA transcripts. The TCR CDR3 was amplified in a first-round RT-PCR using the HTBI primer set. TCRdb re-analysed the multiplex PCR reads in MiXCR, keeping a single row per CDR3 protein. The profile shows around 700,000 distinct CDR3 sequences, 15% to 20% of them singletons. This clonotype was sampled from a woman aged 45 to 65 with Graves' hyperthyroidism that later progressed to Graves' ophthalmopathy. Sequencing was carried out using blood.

As DNA, the CDR3 is TGTGCCACCAGCAGTGACGGGGGGGGCGAAGGTCGCCAAGAGACCCAGTACTTC. Translation gives CATSSDGGGEGRQETQYF. The rearrangement uses TRBV15 and TRBJ2-5, with 8 bases matching TRBD2. Trimming at V came to 3 bases and at J to 1 base, leaving 13 bases not matched to a gene. Germline V gene lookup returns CDR1 LNHNV and CDR2 YYDKDF (reference sequence). The CDR3 length is 18 residues.